Following are 3 T cell receptor beta chains from one sample sequenced in a study of CD8+ T cells in alopecia areata. In each case, RNA was isolated and then reverse transcribed into cDNA as the sequencing template. The method was immunoSEQ multiplex PCR; TCRdb's version includes in-frame clones alone and lacks a portion of them. The profile covers roughly 100,000 clones, with just over 85% appearing a single time and over 8.5% taken by the ten largest. Specified treatment: oral pan-JAK inhibitor, 5-10 mg twice daily. Sequenced material: CD8+ T cells sorted from blood, taken around week 34, from a patient treated with tofacitinib. These receptors were obtained from a human donor with alopecia areata.

The chain carries TRBV5-1 and TRBJ1-4, with 8 bases that match TRBD1. V was clipped by 1 base and J by 1 base; unmatched bases: 3. Looked up from germline, CDR1 is SGHRS and CDR2 is YFSETQ. The CDR3 loop spans 16 amino acids. The DNA for the CDR3 is TGCGCCAGCAGCTTGACAGGGGGAGAAACTAATGAAAAACTGTTTTTT. Translation gives CASSLTGGETNEKLFF.

This chain links TRBV14 with TRBJ1-1; D uncertain. Deletions cut 0 bases from V and 5 bases from J, with 13 bases between. The CDR3 runs 15 residues. Germline-derived CDR1 and CDR2 are SGHDN and FVKESK. The CDR3 sequence is CASSQDRRLGTEAFF. CDR3 nucleotides: TGTGCCAGCAGCCAAGATCGGAGGTTGGGAACTGAAGCTTTCTTT.

The J gene is TRBJ2-7, the V gene TRBV4-1; 9 bases agree with TRBD2. The V segment lost 4 bases and the J segment 0 bases; nucleotides outside the gene matches: 4. Germline lookup yields CDR1 MGHRA and CDR2 YSYEKL. The CDR3 runs 15 residues. The CDR3 coding sequence is TGCGCCAGCAGCCCGGGAGCGGGGGGCTCCTACGAGCAGTACTTC. Its translation is CASSPGAGGSYEQYF.